This is a list of T cell receptor beta chains from one sample in a study of cytomegalovirus exposure and HLA in healthy donors. This table comes from immunoSEQ multiplex PCR, and its TCRdb copy is limited to in-frame clones, with some not included. The sample is made up of 130,000 to 150,000 clones, and the top ten hold 2.7% of it. Sequencing was carried out using PBMCs. The receptor source for this set is a man in his forties in good health and CMV-seronegative. Each CDR3 is given with its conserved first and last residue.

j_gene | v_gene | CDR3aa
TRBJ2-3 | TRBV29-1 | CSVGKRTNTDTQYF
TRBJ2-3 | TRBV12-1 | CASSQSTGRLSTDTQYF
TRBJ2-7 | TRBV10-1 | CASSDGLAGLAALEQYF
TRBJ1-6 | TRBV7-7 | CASSLVPYRDSYNSPLHF
TRBJ1-5 | TRBV5-1 | CASSPEGAGNQPQHF
TRBJ1-1 | TRBV9 | CASSGKTGGKNTEAFF
TRBJ2-7 | TRBV7-6 | CASGPPSLEQYF
TRBJ1-4 | TRBV29-1 | CSVVEATGIREKLFF
TRBJ1-1 | TRBV5-6 | CASSFDRGQGTEAFF
TRBJ2-5 | TRBV7-6 | CASTEGGGPREGPQYF
TRBJ1-6 | TRBV19 | CASSRTQGQGSKNSPLHF
TRBJ1-2 | TRBV9 | CASSVAEDYGYTF
TRBJ2-3 | TRBV5-1 | CASSLRTSGSTDTQYF
TRBJ1-2 | TRBV7-2 | CASSQGVGGVGYTF
TRBJ2-5 | TRBV19 | CASSTGQGRDFKETQYF